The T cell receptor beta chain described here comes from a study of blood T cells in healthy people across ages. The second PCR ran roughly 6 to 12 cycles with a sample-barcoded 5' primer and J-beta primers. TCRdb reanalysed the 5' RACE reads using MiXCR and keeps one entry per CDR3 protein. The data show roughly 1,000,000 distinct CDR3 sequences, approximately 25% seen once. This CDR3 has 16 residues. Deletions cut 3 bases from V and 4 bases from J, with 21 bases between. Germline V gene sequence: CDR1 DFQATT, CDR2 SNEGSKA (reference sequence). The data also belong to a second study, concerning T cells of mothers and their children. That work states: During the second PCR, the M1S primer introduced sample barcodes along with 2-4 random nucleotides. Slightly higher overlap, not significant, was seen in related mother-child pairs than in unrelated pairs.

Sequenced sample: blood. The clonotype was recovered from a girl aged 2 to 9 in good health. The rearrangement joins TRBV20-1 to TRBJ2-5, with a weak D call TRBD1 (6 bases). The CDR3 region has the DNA TGCAGTGCTAGGGACCCCGGTGTGGGGGCAGGAGAGACCCAGTACTTC. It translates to CSARDPGVGAGETQYF.